This T cell receptor beta chain appears in the sequencing data of a study of cytomegalovirus exposure and HLA in healthy donors. The PCR used 60 Vbeta and 13 Jbeta primers. Sequencing was performed with immunoSEQ multiplex PCR; in TCRdb, only in-frame clones are kept and a portion is missing. The sample shows tens of thousands of clones, 35% to 50% of them seen only once. Looked up from germline, CDR1 is MNHEY and CDR2 is SVGAGI. Trimming at V came to 6 bases and at J to 3 bases, leaving 7 bases not matched to a gene. The CDR3 spans 15 residues. The sequence derives from a woman aged 45-65 years in good health and CMV-seronegative. The source material was PBMCs. The chain joins TRBV6-5 to TRBJ1-1; 10 bases match TRBD1. As DNA, the CDR3 is TGTGCCAGCAGGACCCGGGACAGGGGTTACACTGAAGCTTTCTTT. It encodes CASRTRDRGYTEAFF.